This T cell receptor (beta chain) was sequenced during a study of graft-versus-host responses after intestinal transplantation. The overall study: Anti-thymocyte globulin was used for induction in all recipients, who then took tacrolimus and steroids for roughly 3 years.

Points on this clone: Its specificity is not known.

Libraries were prepared by immunoSEQ multiplex PCR; TCRdb keeps only in-frame clonotypes and omits some of them. Of more than 100,000 clones in the sample, over 85% were seen once. V was pared by 6 bases and J by 3 bases, with 16 bases between. Germline CDR1 reads ENHRY; CDR2 reads SYGVKD. The CDR3 runs 15 residues. Whole-study results and caveats: GvH clones were identified in recipient marrow, with some first appearing in ileum or blood. Clonal ratios of graft-versus-host to host-versus-graft in allografts were high for patients exhibiting graft-donor T cell macrochimerism. Early post-transplant falls in HvG clones accompanied the peak levels of circulating GvH clones.

The chain recombines TRBV10-3 with TRBJ2-3, with D perhaps assigned TRBD1 or TRBD2 (6 bases each). This receptor was identified in a human donor who received an intestinal transplant. The sequencing used unstimulated CD4+ T cells sorted from spleen or lymph node cells, collected before intestinal transplant. CDR3 region: CAIRPTAGTTDTQYF. The CDR3 nucleotides read TGTGCCATCAGACCCACCGCGGGGACAACAGATACGCAGTATTTT.